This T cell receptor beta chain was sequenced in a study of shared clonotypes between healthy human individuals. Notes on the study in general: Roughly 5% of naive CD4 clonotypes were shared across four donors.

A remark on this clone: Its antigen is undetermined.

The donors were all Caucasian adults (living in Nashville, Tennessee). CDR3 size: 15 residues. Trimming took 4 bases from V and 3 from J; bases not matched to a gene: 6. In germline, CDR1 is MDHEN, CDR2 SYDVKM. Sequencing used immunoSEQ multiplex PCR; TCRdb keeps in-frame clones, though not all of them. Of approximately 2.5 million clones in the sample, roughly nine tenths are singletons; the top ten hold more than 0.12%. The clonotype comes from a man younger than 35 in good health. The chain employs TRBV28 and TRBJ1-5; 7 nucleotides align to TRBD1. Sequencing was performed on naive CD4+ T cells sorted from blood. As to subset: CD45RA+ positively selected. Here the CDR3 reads CASSSYDRDNQPQHF. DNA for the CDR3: TGTGCCAGCAGTTCCTACGACAGGGACAATCAGCCCCAGCATTTT.